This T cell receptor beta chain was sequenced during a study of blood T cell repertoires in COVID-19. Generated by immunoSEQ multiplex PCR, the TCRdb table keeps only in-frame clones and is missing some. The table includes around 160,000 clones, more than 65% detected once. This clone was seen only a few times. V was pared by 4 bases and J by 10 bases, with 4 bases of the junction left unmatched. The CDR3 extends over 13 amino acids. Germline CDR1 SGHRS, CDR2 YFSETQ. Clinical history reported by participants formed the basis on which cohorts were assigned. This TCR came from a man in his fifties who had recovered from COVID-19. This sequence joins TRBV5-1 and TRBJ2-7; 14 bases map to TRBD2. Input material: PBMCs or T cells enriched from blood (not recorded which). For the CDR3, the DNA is TGCGCCAGCAGCGCGGGACTAGCGGGGGAACAGTACTTC. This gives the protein CASSAGLAGEQYF.